Shown below are 10 T cell receptor beta chains from a single sample sequenced in a study of Tregs in tolerant kidney transplant recipients. The repertoire was sequenced with immunoSEQ multiplex PCR; TCRdb's copy has only in-frame clones and lacks some. The table records 50,000 to 80,000 clones, approximately 98% of them present only once. The input for sequencing was Tregs from blood, taken before the transplant. Receptors were obtained from a human donor who received a combined kidney and bone marrow transplant.

The chain links TRBV10-2 to TRBJ2-1; D may be TRBD2 (5 bases). Germline V CDR1 and CDR2: WSHSY, SAAADI. V was cut by 0 bases and J by 5 bases, with 8 bases left in between. This CDR3 is built from 14 residues. The DNA for the CDR3 is TGCGCCAGCAGTGAGTCCCTAGCTCACAATGAGCAGTTCTTC. It is translated as CASSESLAHNEQFF.

The CDR3 spells CASSVGSNSAADTQYF. The CDR3 DNA is TGTGCCAGCAGCGTAGGAAGTAATAGCGCCGCAGATACGCAGTATTTT. The J gene is TRBJ2-3, the V gene TRBV9, with D possibly matching TRBD2 (5 bases). The V gene lost 0 bases and the J gene lost 4 bases, with 15 bases spanning the gap. CDR3 length: 16 residues. Germline CDR1 reads SGDLS; CDR2 reads YYNGEE.

This clone was seen a single time. The chain couples TRBV7-2 to TRBJ2-3, with D perhaps TRBD2 (6 bases). The germline gives CDR1 SGHTA, CDR2 FQGNSA. The CDR3 has 15 residues. The V gene lost 3 bases and the J gene lost 4 bases, with 14 bases spanning the gap. The CDR3 spells CASSLGAGSADTQYF. CDR3 bases: TGTGCCAGCAGCTTGGGAGCGGGTAGCGCAGATACGCAGTATTTT. The whole variable domain, remainder taken from reference TRBV7-2 and TRBJ2-3, is GAGVSQSPSNKVTEKGKDVELRCDPISGHTALYWYRQSLGQGLEFLIYFQGNSAPDKSGLPSDRFSAERTGGSVSTLTIQRTQQEDSAVYLCASSLGAGSADTQYFGPGTRLTVL.

The chain uses TRBV18 and TRBJ2-1, with TRBD1 identical over 9 bases. V lost 4 bases and J lost 7; bases outside the gene matches: 2. Germline CDR1 is KGHSH and CDR2 is LQKENI. The CDR3 runs to 13 residues. The CDR3 here is CASSLQGANEQFF. CDR3 in DNA: TGTGCCAGCTCACTACAGGGGGCGAATGAGCAGTTCTTC. Supplemented by reference TRBV18 and TRBJ2-1, the full variable domain reads NAGVMQNPRHLVRRRGQEARLRCSPMKGHSHVYWYRQLPEEGLKFMVYLQKENIIDESGMPKERFSAEFPKEGPSILRIQQVVRGDSAAYFCASSLQGANEQFFGPGTRLTVL.

The chain couples TRBV28 to TRBJ2-2; 7 bases fit TRBD2. V trimming: 7 bases; J trimming: 4 bases; junction bases outside the gene matches: 9. Germline V gene data show CDR1 as MDHEN and CDR2 as SYDVKM. The CDR3 totals 15 residues. CDR3 DNA sequence: TGTGCCAGCATCCCGGGGGGAACAGCCACCGGGGAGCTGTTTTTT. As protein: CASIPGGTATGELFF.

This chain links TRBV5-5 with TRBJ2-7; 10 bases are shared with TRBD1. Germline values: CDR1 SGHKS, CDR2 YYEKEE (reference sequence). This CDR3 region has 15 residues. Germline trimming cut 2 bases from V and 3 bases from J; bases unmatched to any gene: 5. In DNA, the CDR3 is TGTGCCAGCAGCTTCCCGACAGGGGGCCACTACGAGCAGTACTTC. It encodes CASSFPTGGHYEQYF.

This chain joins TRBV29-1 and TRBJ2-7; tentative D call: TRBD1 (5 bases). The CDR3 is made up of 12 amino acids. Trimming removed 6 bases from V and 0 bases from J, with 9 bases in between. Germline CDR1 is SQVTM and CDR2 is ANQGSEA. CDR3 sequence: CSVKGYSYEQYF. The CDR3 coding sequence is TGCAGCGTGAAGGGGTACTCCTACGAGCAGTACTTC.

The DNA of the CDR3 is TGTGCCAGCAGCCAAGATTCTGCGGGGTCTAGCACAGATACGCAGTATTTT. Encoded protein: CASSQDSAGSSTDTQYF. The gene calls are TRBV4-2 and TRBJ2-3; TRBD2 is a possible D gene (6 bases). This CDR3 has 17 amino acids. The germline V gene encodes CDR1 LGHNA and CDR2 YNFKEQ. The V end lost 0 bases, the J end lost 0 bases, and 13 bases lay between the germline ends.

The V gene is TRBV5-6, the J gene TRBJ2-1, with a weak D call TRBD1 (6 bases). Trimming removed 4 bases at V and 7 bases at J, with 15 bases between. The CDR3 runs 14 residues. Germline V gene lookup returns CDR1 SGHDT and CDR2 YYEEEE. CDR3 sequence: CASSDEQGGNEQFF. In DNA form, the CDR3 reads TGTGCCAGCAGCGATGAACAGGGTGGGAATGAGCAGTTCTTC.

The genes are TRBV7-6 and TRBJ1-3; D gene uncertain. Trimming cost V 5 bases and J 2 bases, with 10 bases left between them. Germline loops: CDR1 SGHVS, CDR2 FNYEAQ. The CDR3 consists of 14 residues. In DNA, the CDR3 is TGTGCCAGCAGCCTGGCGGGAACTGGAAACACCATATATTTT. Amino acids: CASSLAGTGNTIYF. The whole variable domain, filled in from reference TRBV7-6 and TRBJ1-3, reads GAGVSQSPRYKVTKRGQDVALRCDPISGHVSLYWYRQALGQGPEFLTYFNYEAQQDKSGLPNDRFSAERPEGSISTLTIQRTEQRDSAMYRCASSLAGTGNTIYFGEGSWLTVV.